These 17 T cell receptor beta chains were all obtained from the same sample, sequenced in a study of CD8+ T cells in alopecia areata. Extraction and reverse transcription of RNA yielded cDNA as the sequencing template. Sequenced by immunoSEQ multiplex PCR; TCRdb stores in-frame clones only, minus some. The sample holds 150,000 to 200,000 clones, around 60% seen once. This specimen was CD4+ T cells sorted from blood, taken at week 0. These receptors all come from a human donor with alopecia areata.

This clone came up a few times. This chain connects TRBV9 to TRBJ1-2, with D possibly TRBD1 on 5 matching bases. The CDR3 runs to 14 residues. Germline CDR1 SGDLS, CDR2 YYNGEE. V was shortened by 4 bases and J by 4 bases, with 14 bases between the two germline ends. The CDR3 DNA reads TGTGCCAGCAGCTTGGAGGGGTCCGGCTATGGCTACACCTTC. It is translated as CASSLEGSGYGYTF.

This clone was observed a handful of times. The chain links TRBV10-3 to TRBJ2-1; 8 nucleotides match TRBD2. This CDR3 has 15 amino acids. The V gene end was trimmed by 2 bases and the J gene end by 9 bases; junction bases not matched to a gene: 9. In germline, CDR1 is ENHRY, CDR2 SYGVKD. CDR3: CAISEVGLAPSEQFF. The CDR3 nucleotides are TGTGCCATCAGTGAGGTCGGACTAGCACCGAGTGAGCAGTTCTTC.

The chain couples TRBV5-6 to TRBJ1-2; D may be TRBD1 (5 bases). This CDR3 contains 14 residues. Germline CDR1 SGHDT, CDR2 YYEEEE. The V end was cut by 4 bases, the J end by 2 bases, with 12 bases between. The CDR3 nucleotides are TGTGCCAGCAGCCAAACAGGCCCGAACTATGGCTACACCTTC. Amino acids: CASSQTGPNYGYTF.

Only a few counts were recorded for this clone. The CDR3 reads CSVGGRGLGEQYF. The CDR3 DNA is TGCAGCGTTGGCGGCAGGGGGCTGGGGGAGCAGTACTTC. J is TRBJ2-7 and V is TRBV29-1; TRBD1 matches 8 bases. Germline lookup yields CDR1 SQVTM and CDR2 ANQGSEA. Losses at the gene ends were 4 bases for V and 7 bases for J; bases not matched to a gene: 9. This CDR3 has 13 residues.

V and J are TRBV5-1 and TRBJ2-7; the D is unclear. This CDR3 spans 14 amino acids. The ends were cut back, 0 bases at V and 4 bases at J, with 11 bases in the middle. CDR1 is SGHRS, CDR2 YFSETQ, per germline. CDR3 nucleotides: TGCGCCAGCAGCTTGGACAGCCATTCGTACGAGCAGTACTTC. It is translated as CASSLDSHSYEQYF.

The DNA of the CDR3 is TGCAGCGGGGGACAGGGGGCGAATGAGCAGTTCTTC. Translation: CSGGQGANEQFF. V usage is TRBV29-1 and J usage is TRBJ2-1, with 12 bases identical to TRBD1. CDR1 and CDR2 from the germline V gene are SQVTM and ANQGSEA. The CDR3 loop spans 12 amino acids. V was clipped by 7 bases and J by 7 bases; unmatched bases: 2.

The rearrangement links TRBV5-1 to TRBJ2-7; possible D gene TRBD1, 5 bases. This CDR3 region has 14 residues. V gave up 0 bases and J gave up 4 bases, with 11 bases separating them. Germline loops: CDR1 SGHRS, CDR2 YFSETQ. The CDR3: CASSLVLGPYEQYF. The CDR3 nucleotides read TGCGCCAGCAGCTTGGTTCTGGGGCCATACGAGCAGTACTTC.

The chain combines TRBV27 with TRBJ1-6, with TRBD1 matching 7 bases. Germline V gene data show CDR1 as MNHEY and CDR2 as SMNVEV (reference sequence). The CDR3 consists of 15 residues. The J segment lost 9 bases and the V segment lost 7 bases, leaving 12 bases of the junction unmatched. The CDR3 nucleotides are TGTGCCAGCACCTGGGGGGGGACAGAAGTTTCACCCCTCCACTTT. It encodes CASTWGGTEVSPLHF.

The chain employs TRBV9 and TRBJ2-6, with a tentative D call TRBD2 (7 bases). Trimming left V 6 bases short and J 2 bases short, with 18 bases between. Germline-derived CDR1 and CDR2 are SGDLS and YYNGEE. The CDR3 is 17 residues long. For the CDR3, the DNA is TGTGCCAGCAAGGGGGGGCAGGACGCACCTGGGGCCAACGTCCTGACTTTC. Protein product: CASKGGQDAPGANVLTF.

A single count supports this clone. Here the CDR3 DNA reads TGCAGCGTTGAGGGACTAGCTTCCAATGAGCAGTTCTTC. Its protein product is CSVEGLASNEQFF. J is TRBJ2-1 and V is TRBV29-1; 9 bases are shared with TRBD2. V shed 3 bases, J shed 6 bases, and the junction held 3 bases outside the gene matches. Looked up from germline, CDR1 is SQVTM and CDR2 is ANQGSEA. The CDR3 length is 13 residues.

CDR3 sequence: CASSEFGTGGYQPQHF. The CDR3 DNA reads TGTGCCAGCAGTGAATTCGGGACAGGGGGATACCAGCCCCAGCATTTT. The rearrangement uses TRBV2 and TRBJ1-5, with TRBD1 matching over 11 bases. The V segment lost 2 bases and the J segment 7 bases; nucleotides outside the gene matches: 7. The CDR3 runs to 16 residues. Germline lookup yields CDR1 SNHLY and CDR2 FYNNEI.

This clone was observed a handful of times. This chain uses TRBV7-9 with TRBJ2-7, with D possibly TRBD1 on 6 matching bases. The CDR3 spans 14 residues. CDR1 SEHNR and CDR2 FQNEAQ come from the germline V gene (reference sequence). Between the trimmed V and J ends, which lost 4 bases and 0 bases, there was a span of 10 bases. CDR3 in DNA: TGTGCCAGCAGCTGGGACATAAGCTCCTACGAGCAGTACTTC. This translates into CASSWDISSYEQYF.

This clone has a handful of counts. The J gene is TRBJ2-1, the V gene TRBV19; 13 bases fit TRBD2. J lost 9 bases, V lost 9 bases, and 8 bases had no gene match. CDR1 LNHDA and CDR2 SQIVND come from the germline V gene (reference sequence). This CDR3 has 14 amino acids. In nucleotides, the CDR3 is TGTGCCAGCAAAACTAGCGGGGGGGTCCGTGAGCAGTTCTTC. Translation: CASKTSGGVREQFF.

This sequence joins TRBV6-5 and TRBJ1-2; unclear D gene. The V end was cut by 6 bases, the J end by 3 bases, with 8 bases between. The germline V gene encodes CDR1 MNHEY and CDR2 SVGAGI. The CDR3 is 12 amino acids. CDR3 amino acids: CASRTQYYGYTF. The CDR3 nucleotides read TGTGCCAGCAGGACTCAGTACTATGGCTACACCTTC.

V usage is TRBV30 and J usage is TRBJ1-1; the match to TRBD1 covers 9 bases. The CDR3 runs 13 residues. Losses at the gene ends were 6 bases for V and 4 bases for J; bases not matched to a gene: 6. Germline V lookup: CDR1 GTSNPN, CDR2 SVGIG (reference sequence). For the CDR3, the DNA is TGTGCCTGTAAACAGGGGGCGCGCACTGAAGCTTTCTTT. It is translated as CACKQGARTEAFF. Variable domain in full (rest from reference TRBV30 and TRBJ1-1): SQTIHQWPATLVQPVGSPLSLECTVEGTSNPNLYWYRQAAGRGLQLLFYSVGIGQISSEVPQNLSASRPQDRQFILSSKKLLLSDSGFYLCACKQGARTEAFFGQGTRLTVV.

Only a few counts were recorded for this clone. The chain joins TRBV19 to TRBJ1-1; maybe TRBD1 (6 bases). The V gene lost 9 bases and the J gene lost 5 bases, with 16 bases spanning the gap. There are 13 residues in the CDR3. Germline CDR1 LNHDA, CDR2 SQIVND (reference sequence). The CDR3 region has the DNA TGTGCCAGCAGAGAAGGGGGAAGGACTGAAGCTTTCTTT. This sequence encodes CASREGGRTEAFF.

V and J are TRBV29-1 and TRBJ2-2, with 8 bases that match TRBD1. Germline trimming cut 2 bases from V and 5 bases from J; bases unmatched to any gene: 7. Germline V lookup: CDR1 SQVTM, CDR2 ANQGSEA. CDR3 length: 15 residues. This CDR3 reads CSVEMAGGLTGELFF. CDR3 nucleotide sequence: TGCAGCGTTGAAATGGCAGGGGGCTTAACCGGGGAGCTGTTTTTT.